The clone carrying this T cell receptor (beta chain) appeared a few times. Its antigen is not identified. The PCR employed 60 Vbeta primers together with 13 Jbeta primers. TCRdb's table, derived via immunoSEQ multiplex PCR, lists solely in-frame clones and lacks some. The profile shows approximately 74,000 clones, roughly 75% of them singletons. The germline V gene encodes CDR1 LNHDA and CDR2 SQIVND (reference sequence). V was clipped by 1 base and J by 7 bases, with 8 bases between them. The CDR3 extends over 13 amino acids. This specimen comes from a study of cytomegalovirus exposure and HLA in healthy donors. As for the study in general: Around 81% of 398 genotyped donors fell in the Caucasian-associated ancestry cluster.

Overall study findings and caveats: Later work found that TCR association rates differed between HLA loci; DRB1 had the most and HLA-C the fewest. In a later analysis, 17,000 or so TCR beta sequences were associated with HLA alleles at 0.05 false discovery rate.

The sample was PBMCs. The receptor's source is a middle-aged woman in good health and CMV-seronegative. The chain recombines TRBV19 with TRBJ1-5; no firm D call. CDR3 nucleotide sequence: TGTGCCAGTAGTATAGGGAGGGTGCAGCCCCAGCATTTT. Protein sequence: CASSIGRVQPQHF.